This T cell receptor beta chain was identified in a study of immune evolution from preneoplasia to lung adenocarcinoma. The repertoire was sequenced with immunoSEQ multiplex PCR; TCRdb's copy has only in-frame clones and lacks some. The sample holds 5,000 or so clones, 74% seen once. Whole-study findings and limits: From normal lung to invasive adenocarcinoma, top clone frequencies appeared to decrease. Clonality was highest in normal lung, lower in later-stage lesions apparently.

The germline gives CDR1 KGHSH, CDR2 LQKENI. This CDR3 region has 13 residues. With 3 bases removed from V and 6 bases from J, the gap between germline ends came to 12 bases. In its sample, this clone was seen once. Antigen: not known. V is TRBV18 and J is TRBJ2-7; D could derive from TRBD1 or TRBD2 (5 bases each). The sequenced sample was FFPE adjacent normal lung tissue. The receptor's source is a person between 60 and 79 years old with lung adenocarcinoma. CDR3 nucleotide sequence: TGTGCCAGCTCACCTTCCCGGGACGGCGAGCAGTACTTC. Amino acid sequence: CASSPSRDGEQYF.